A selection of T cell receptor beta chains follows, all from one sample in a study of shared clonotypes between healthy human individuals. The table came from immunoSEQ multiplex PCR; TCRdb's copy has only in-frame clones and leaves some out. The sample yields around 2.1 million clones, about 93% seen once. The specimen sequenced was naive CD8+ T cells from PBMCs. These receptors all come from a man aged 18 to 29 in good health. Some clones in this sample may be carry-over from other donors' samples. Each CDR3 is given with its conserved first and last residue. The D gene is left open where the match is weak.

J gene | V gene | CDR3 length | D gene | CDR3 protein | CDR3 DNA
TRBJ2-5 | TRBV5-1 | 17 | - | CASSPEEPRAYGETQYF | TGCGCCAGCAGCCCCGAAGAGCCCAGGGCGTACGGAGAGACCCAGTACTTC
TRBJ2-7 | TRBV4-2 | 17 | - | CASSQNPRRGIPYEQYF | TGTGCCAGCAGCCAGAACCCCAGACGGGGGATTCCCTACGAGCAGTACTTC
TRBJ2-6 | TRBV2 | 15 | - | CTTLPGLSGANVLTF | TGCACCACGCTTCCGGGGCTATCTGGGGCCAACGTCCTGACTTTC
TRBJ2-7 | TRBV27 | 16 | TRBD1 | CASSPIVGTGGPEQYF | TGTGCCAGCAGCCCCATCGTTGGGACAGGGGGCCCCGAGCAGTACTTC
TRBJ1-5 | TRBV6-1 | 14 | - | CASSEIGFNQPQHF | TGTGCCAGCTCCGAAATCGGCTTCAATCAGCCCCAGCATTTT
TRBJ2-2 | TRBV30 | 11 | - | CAWWVTGELFF | TGTGCCTGGTGGGTGACCGGGGAGCTGTTTTTT
TRBJ2-7 | TRBV28 | 13 | TRBD1 | CASTGTGIYEQYF | TGTGCCAGCACGGGGACAGGCATCTACGAGCAGTACTTC
TRBJ2-2 | TRBV11-3 | 14 | - | CASSLAGSTGELFF | TGTGCCAGCAGCTTAGCTGGTAGCACCGGGGAGCTGTTTTTT
TRBJ2-1 | TRBV6-1 | 15 | TRBD2 | CASSEASGGVYEQFF | TGTGCCAGCAGTGAAGCTAGCGGGGGGGTCTATGAGCAGTTCTTC
TRBJ2-3 | TRBV7-9 | 14 | - | CASRISQLTDTQYF | TGTGCCAGCAGAATCAGTCAGCTCACAGATACGCAGTATTTT
TRBJ1-5 | TRBV7-9 | 17 | - | CASSSTRDGASNQPQHF | TGTGCCAGCAGCTCGACCCGGGACGGAGCTAGCAATCAGCCCCAGCATTTT